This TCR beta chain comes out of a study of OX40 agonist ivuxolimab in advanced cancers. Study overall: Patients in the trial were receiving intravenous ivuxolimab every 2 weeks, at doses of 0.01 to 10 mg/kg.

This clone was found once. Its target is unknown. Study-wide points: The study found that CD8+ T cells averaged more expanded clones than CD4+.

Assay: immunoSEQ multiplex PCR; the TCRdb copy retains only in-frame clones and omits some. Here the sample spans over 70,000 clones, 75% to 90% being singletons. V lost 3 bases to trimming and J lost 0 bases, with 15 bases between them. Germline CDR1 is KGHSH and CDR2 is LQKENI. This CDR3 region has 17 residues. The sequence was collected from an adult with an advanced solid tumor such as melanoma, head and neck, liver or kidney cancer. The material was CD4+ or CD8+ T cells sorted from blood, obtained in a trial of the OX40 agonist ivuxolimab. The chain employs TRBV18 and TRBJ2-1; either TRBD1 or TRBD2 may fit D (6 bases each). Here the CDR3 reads CASSPSGGPSSYNEQFF. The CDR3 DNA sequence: TGTGCCAGCTCACCGTCTGGGGGGCCAAGCTCCTACAATGAGCAGTTCTTC.